This is a list of T cell receptor beta chains from one sample in a study of human T cells and chemical hapten exposure. TCRdb used MiXCR to reprocess the RACE reads, holding one entry per CDR3 protein. The sample lists around 260,000 distinct CDR3 sequences, around 9.3% occurring once. The starting material was whole blood, obtained in connection with sensitization to the hapten diphenylcyclopropenone (DPC). These receptors all come from a middle-aged woman with alopecia areata. Some clones in this sample may be carry-over from other donors' samples. CDR3s leave out the opening cysteine and the closing phenylalanine or tryptophan. A D gene is named only where the DNA matches it firmly.

d_gene	len	v_gene	j_gene	CDR3aa
TRBD2	13	TRBV28	TRBJ2-7	ASSPMKAGVREQY
TRBD1	11	TRBV7-9	TRBJ2-5	ASSGTGRETQY
TRBD2	12	TRBV29-1	TRBJ2-1	SVAGGGTYNEQF
.	12	TRBV2	TRBJ2-3	ASSPLWGADTQY
TRBD1	13	TRBV12-3/TRBV12-4	TRBJ1-2	ASSPTTGGSYGYT
.	12	TRBV6-2/TRBV6-3	TRBJ2-2	ASSYSRNTGELF
.	11	TRBV27	TRBJ1-4	ASSRRENEKLF
.	12	TRBV27	TRBJ2-3	ASSTQTSTDTQY
TRBD2	12	TRBV2	TRBJ2-5	ASSPDWGGETQY
.	12	TRBV10-3	TRBJ2-5	AISPGQSQETQY
TRBD1	15	TRBV4-3	TRBJ2-3	ASSQDYRDSLTDTQY
.	12	TRBV5-1	TRBJ2-3	ASSLGQGYDTQY
.	17	TRBV4-2	TRBJ2-6	ASSQDIRGRVAGANVLT
TRBD1	13	TRBV28	TRBJ1-5	ASSGQGARNQPQH
TRBD1	15	TRBV5-1	TRBJ2-7	ASSLAGRQGSSYEQY
TRBD1	13	TRBV6-5	TRBJ2-3	ASTHRGAGTDTQY
.	12	TRBV6-5	TRBJ1-2	ASSYDRDNYGYT
TRBD2	10	TRBV29-1	TRBJ2-7	SVGREAYEQY
.	9	TRBV25-1	TRBJ2-3	ASSEVDTQY
.	13	TRBV27	TRBJ2-7	ASSASTGTTYEQY
TRBD1	10	TRBV29-1	TRBJ2-1	SVDRGANEQF
.	16	TRBV4-3	TRBJ1-6	ASSQALVGSSYNSPLH
.	13	TRBV29-1	TRBJ2-7	SVEGGGSPSYEQY
.	12	TRBV10-3	TRBJ2-2	AIRAGGETGELF
.	13	TRBV4-3	TRBJ1-1	ASSQEWATNTEAF
.	12	TRBV12-3/TRBV12-4	TRBJ1-6	ASSLGTLNSPLH
.	9	TRBV28	TRBJ2-3	ASTSRYTQY
.	11	TRBV4-2	TRBJ2-2	ASSQDTAGELF
TRBD1	12	TRBV18	TRBJ2-5	ASSPGTGRETQY
.	12	TRBV7-9	TRBJ1-5	ASSLLGPYGPQH
.	9	TRBV28	TRBJ2-7	ASSFTTEQY
.	10	TRBV12-3/TRBV12-4	TRBJ1-2	ASSLEGLDYT
TRBD1	13	TRBV6-1	TRBJ1-1	ASTPPGGIAAEAF
.	13	TRBV20-1	TRBJ2-3	SARGASPMVDTQY
.	12	TRBV7-9	TRBJ2-7	ASSRGQRSYEQY
.	11	TRBV29-1	TRBJ2-1	SVDPSRGDEQF
.	14	TRBV7-6	TRBJ2-7	ASSWPKGGGDNEQY
TRBD1	12	TRBV10-3	TRBJ2-7	ATKTGQSSYEQY
TRBD2	16	TRBV4-2	TRBJ2-1	ASSQGFDGTSGYNEQF